This TCR beta chain came from a study of cytomegalovirus exposure and HLA in healthy donors. About this clone itself: Its antigen is still unknown.

General observations from the study: Apart from CMV serostatus, no immune exposure information was available. Rarity marked most TCR sequences, yet some public TCRs occurred in many donors. Fewer N-insertions (relative to the roughly 660-donor mean) were reportedly seen in an Asian-associated ancestry cluster in a later analysis.

The CDR3 is made up of 14 amino acids. The V gene's germline CDR1 is MNHNS and CDR2 SASEGT. V was trimmed by 6 bases and J by 3 bases, leaving 12 bases between them. PCR was performed using 60 Vbeta and 13 Jbeta primers. Assay: immunoSEQ multiplex PCR; the TCRdb copy retains only in-frame clones and omits some. This sample has roughly 110,000 clones; about 64% occur once, and the top ten carry 2.5% to 3%. This clonotype originated in a female donor in good health and CMV-seronegative. Sequenced material: PBMCs. V usage is TRBV6-1 and J usage is TRBJ2-1; D is perhaps TRBD2 (5 bases). This chain's CDR3 is CASSVLGIYNEQFF. The CDR3 coding sequence is TGTGCCAGCAGCGTCCTCGGGATCTACAATGAGCAGTTCTTC.